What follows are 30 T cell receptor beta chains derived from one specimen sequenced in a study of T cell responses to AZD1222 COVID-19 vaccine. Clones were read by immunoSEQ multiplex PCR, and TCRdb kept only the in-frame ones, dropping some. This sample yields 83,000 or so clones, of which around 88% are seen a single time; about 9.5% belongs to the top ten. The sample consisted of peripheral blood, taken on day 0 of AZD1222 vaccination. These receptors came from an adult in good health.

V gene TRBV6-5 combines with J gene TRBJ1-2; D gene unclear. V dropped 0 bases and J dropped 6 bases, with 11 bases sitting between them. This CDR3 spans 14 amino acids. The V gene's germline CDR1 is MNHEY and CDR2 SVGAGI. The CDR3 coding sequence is TGTGCCAGCAGTTACTCCGGAGGAACGAATGGCTACACCTTC. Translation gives CASSYSGGTNGYTF.

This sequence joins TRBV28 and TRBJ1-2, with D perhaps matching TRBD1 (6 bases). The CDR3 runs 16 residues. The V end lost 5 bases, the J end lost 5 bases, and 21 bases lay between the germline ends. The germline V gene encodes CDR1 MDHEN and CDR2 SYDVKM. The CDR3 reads CASSPPGTQKGYGYTF. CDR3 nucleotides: TGTGCCAGCAGTCCCCCCGGGACACAAAAAGGGTATGGCTACACCTTC.

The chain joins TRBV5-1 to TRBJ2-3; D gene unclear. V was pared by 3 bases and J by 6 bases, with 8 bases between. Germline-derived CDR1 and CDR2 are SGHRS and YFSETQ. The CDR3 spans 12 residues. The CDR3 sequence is CASSSLGDTQYF. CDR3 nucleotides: TGCGCCAGCAGCTCACTGGGGGATACGCAGTATTTT.

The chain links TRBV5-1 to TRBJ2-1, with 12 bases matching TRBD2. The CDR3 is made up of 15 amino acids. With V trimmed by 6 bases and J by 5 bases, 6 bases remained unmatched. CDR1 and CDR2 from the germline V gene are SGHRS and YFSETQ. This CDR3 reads CASISGLAGNNEQFF. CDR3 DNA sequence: TGCGCCAGCATCTCCGGACTAGCGGGGAACAATGAGCAGTTCTTC.

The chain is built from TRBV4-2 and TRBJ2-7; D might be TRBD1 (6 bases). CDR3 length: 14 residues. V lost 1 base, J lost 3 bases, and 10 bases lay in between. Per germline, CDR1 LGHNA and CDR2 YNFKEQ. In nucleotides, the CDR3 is TGTGCCAGCAGCCAAGTAGGGGACAACTACGAGCAGTACTTC. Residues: CASSQVGDNYEQYF.

The CDR3 region has the DNA TGCGCCAGCAGCTTGGCCTATAGCGGAAAAGAGACCCAGTACTTC. Residues: CASSLAYSGKETQYF. This rearrangement joins TRBV5-1 to TRBJ2-5, with D maybe TRBD2 (6 bases). Germline lookup yields CDR1 SGHRS and CDR2 YFSETQ. Trimming cost V 0 bases and J 3 bases, with 12 bases left between them. The CDR3 has 15 residues. Full variable domain (missing parts from reference TRBV5-1 and TRBJ2-5): KAGVTQTPRYLIKTRGQQVTLSCSPISGHRSVSWYQQTPGQGLQFLFEYFSETQRNKGNFPGRFSGRQFSNSRSEMNVSTLELGDSALYLCASSLAYSGKETQYFGPGTRLLVL.

CDR3 nucleotides: TGTGCCAGTAGGTACAGACTATCGAACACCGGGGAGCTGTTTTTT. Protein product: CASRYRLSNTGELFF. The chain has TRBV19 and TRBJ2-2, with D possibly being TRBD2 (5 bases). The germline gives CDR1 LNHDA, CDR2 SQIVND (reference sequence). The CDR3 runs 15 residues. V was trimmed by 6 bases and J by 0 bases, leaving 11 bases between them.

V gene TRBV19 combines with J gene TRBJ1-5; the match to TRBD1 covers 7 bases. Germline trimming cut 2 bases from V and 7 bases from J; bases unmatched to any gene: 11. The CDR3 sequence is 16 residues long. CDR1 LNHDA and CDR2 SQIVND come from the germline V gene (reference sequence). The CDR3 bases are TGTGCCAGTAGTATAACGGGGCCAGGGGGGCGCCAGCCCCAGCATTTT. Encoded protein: CASSITGPGGRQPQHF.

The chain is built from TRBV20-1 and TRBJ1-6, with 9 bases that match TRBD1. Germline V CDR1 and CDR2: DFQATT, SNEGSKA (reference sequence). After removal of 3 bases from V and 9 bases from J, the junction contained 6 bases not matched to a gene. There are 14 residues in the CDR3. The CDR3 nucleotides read TGCAGTGCTAGTATTAACAGGGGGCCTTCACCCCTCCACTTT. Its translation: CSASINRGPSPLHF.

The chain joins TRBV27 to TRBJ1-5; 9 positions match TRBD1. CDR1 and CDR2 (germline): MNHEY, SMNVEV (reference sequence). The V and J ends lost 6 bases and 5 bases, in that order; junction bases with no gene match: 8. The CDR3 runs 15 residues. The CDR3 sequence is CASRPTGGEDQPQHF. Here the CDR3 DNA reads TGTGCCAGCAGGCCCACAGGGGGCGAGGATCAGCCCCAGCATTTT.

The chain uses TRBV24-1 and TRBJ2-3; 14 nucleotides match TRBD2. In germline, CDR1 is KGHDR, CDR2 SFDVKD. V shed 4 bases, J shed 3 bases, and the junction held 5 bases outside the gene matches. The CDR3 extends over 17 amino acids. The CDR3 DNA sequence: TGTGCCACCAGTGACCTAGGGACTAGCGGGAGTACAGATACGCAGTATTTT. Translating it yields CATSDLGTSGSTDTQYF.

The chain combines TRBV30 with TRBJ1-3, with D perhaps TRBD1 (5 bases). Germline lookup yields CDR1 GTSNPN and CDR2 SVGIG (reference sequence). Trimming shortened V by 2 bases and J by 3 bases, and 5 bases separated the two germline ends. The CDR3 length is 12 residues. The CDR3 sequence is CAWSQGGNTIYF. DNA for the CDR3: TGTGCCTGGAGTCAGGGTGGAAACACCATATATTTT.

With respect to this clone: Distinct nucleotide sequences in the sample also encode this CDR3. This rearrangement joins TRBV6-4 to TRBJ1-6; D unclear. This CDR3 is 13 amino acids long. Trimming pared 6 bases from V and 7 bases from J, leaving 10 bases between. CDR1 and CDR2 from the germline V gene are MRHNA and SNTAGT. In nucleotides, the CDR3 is TGTGCCAGCAGCAGCTCCATCAATTCACCCCTCCACTTT. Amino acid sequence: CASSSSINSPLHF.

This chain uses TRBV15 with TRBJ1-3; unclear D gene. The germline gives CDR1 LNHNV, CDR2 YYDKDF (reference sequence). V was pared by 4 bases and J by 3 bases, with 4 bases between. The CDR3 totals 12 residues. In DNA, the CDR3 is TGTGCCACCAGCACTAGTGGAAACACCATATATTTT. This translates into CATSTSGNTIYF.

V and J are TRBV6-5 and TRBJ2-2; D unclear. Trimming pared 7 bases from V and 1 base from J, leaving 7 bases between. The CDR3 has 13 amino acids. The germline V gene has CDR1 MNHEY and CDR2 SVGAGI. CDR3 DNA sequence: TGTGCCAGCACCGAATGGAACACCGGGGAGCTGTTTTTT. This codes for CASTEWNTGELFF.

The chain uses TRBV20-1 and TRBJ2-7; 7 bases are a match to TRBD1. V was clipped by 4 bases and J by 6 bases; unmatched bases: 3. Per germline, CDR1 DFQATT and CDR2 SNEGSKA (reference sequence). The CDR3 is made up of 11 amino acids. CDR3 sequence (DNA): TGCAGTGCTAACAGGGGAAGCGAGCAGTACTTC. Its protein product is CSANRGSEQYF.

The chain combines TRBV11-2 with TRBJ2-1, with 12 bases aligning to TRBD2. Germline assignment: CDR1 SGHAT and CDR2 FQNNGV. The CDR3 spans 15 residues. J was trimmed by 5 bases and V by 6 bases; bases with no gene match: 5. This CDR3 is CASSRTSGGNNEQFF. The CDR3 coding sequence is TGTGCCAGCAGTCGTACTAGCGGGGGGAACAATGAGCAGTTCTTC. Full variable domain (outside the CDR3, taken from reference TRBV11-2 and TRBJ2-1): EAGVAQSPRYKIIEKRQSVAFWCNPISGHATLYWYQQILGQGPKLLIQFQNNGVVDDSQLPKDRFSAERLKGVDSTLKIQPAKLEDSAVYLCASSRTSGGNNEQFFGPGTRLTVL.

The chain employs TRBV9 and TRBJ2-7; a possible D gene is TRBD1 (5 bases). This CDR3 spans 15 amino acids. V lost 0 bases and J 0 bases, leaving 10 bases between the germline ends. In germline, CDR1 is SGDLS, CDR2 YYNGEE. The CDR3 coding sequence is TGTGCCAGCAGCGTAGAAGGGGTGAGCTCCTACGAGCAGTACTTC. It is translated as CASSVEGVSSYEQYF.

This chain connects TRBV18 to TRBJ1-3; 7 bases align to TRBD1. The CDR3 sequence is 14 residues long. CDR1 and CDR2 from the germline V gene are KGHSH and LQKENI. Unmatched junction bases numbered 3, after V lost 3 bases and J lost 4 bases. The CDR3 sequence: CASSPDRAGNTIYF. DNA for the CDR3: TGTGCCAGCTCACCTGACAGGGCCGGAAACACCATATATTTT.

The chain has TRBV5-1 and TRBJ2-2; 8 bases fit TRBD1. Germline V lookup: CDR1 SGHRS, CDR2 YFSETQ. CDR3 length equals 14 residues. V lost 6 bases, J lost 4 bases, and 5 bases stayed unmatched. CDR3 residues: CASMHRGATGELFF. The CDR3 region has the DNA TGCGCCAGCATGCACAGGGGGGCCACCGGGGAGCTGTTTTTT.

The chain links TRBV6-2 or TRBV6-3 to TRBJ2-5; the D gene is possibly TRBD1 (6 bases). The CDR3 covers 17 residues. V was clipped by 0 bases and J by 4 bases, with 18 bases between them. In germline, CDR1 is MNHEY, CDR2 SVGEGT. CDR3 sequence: CASSYSRVSGQSETQYF. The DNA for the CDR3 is TGTGCCAGCAGTTACTCGAGGGTGAGCGGACAGTCAGAGACCCAGTACTTC.

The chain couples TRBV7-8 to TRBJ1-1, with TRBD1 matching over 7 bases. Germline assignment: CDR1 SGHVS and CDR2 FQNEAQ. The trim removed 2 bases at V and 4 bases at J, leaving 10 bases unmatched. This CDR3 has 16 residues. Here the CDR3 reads CASSLLGTAGGTEAFF. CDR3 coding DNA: TGTGCCAGCAGCTTACTTGGGACAGCCGGGGGCACTGAAGCTTTCTTT.

CDR3 loop: CASSERGLSDAHYEQYF. The CDR3 DNA is TGTGCCAGCAGTGAGAGGGGCCTTTCGGACGCACACTACGAGCAGTACTTC. The chain employs TRBV6-1 and TRBJ2-7; D is perhaps TRBD1 or TRBD2 (5 bases each). Per the germline V gene, CDR1 is MNHNS and CDR2 is SASEGT. The V end lost 3 bases, the J end lost 3 bases, and 21 bases lay between the germline ends. CDR3 length equals 17 residues.

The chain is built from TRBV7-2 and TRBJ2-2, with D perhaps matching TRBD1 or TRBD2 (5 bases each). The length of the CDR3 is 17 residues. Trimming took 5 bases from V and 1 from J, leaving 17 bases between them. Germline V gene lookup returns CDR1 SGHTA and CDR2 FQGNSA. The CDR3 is CASSPIRGRGNTGELFF. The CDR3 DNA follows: TGTGCCAGCAGCCCCATCCGGGGAAGGGGGAACACCGGGGAGCTGTTTTTT.

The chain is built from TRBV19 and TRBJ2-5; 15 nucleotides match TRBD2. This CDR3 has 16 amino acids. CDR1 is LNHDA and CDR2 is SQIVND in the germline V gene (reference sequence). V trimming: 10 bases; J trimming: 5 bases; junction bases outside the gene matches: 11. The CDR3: CATGGLAGGSGETQYF. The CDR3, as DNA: TGTGCCACCGGGGGACTAGCGGGAGGTTCCGGCGAGACCCAGTACTTC.

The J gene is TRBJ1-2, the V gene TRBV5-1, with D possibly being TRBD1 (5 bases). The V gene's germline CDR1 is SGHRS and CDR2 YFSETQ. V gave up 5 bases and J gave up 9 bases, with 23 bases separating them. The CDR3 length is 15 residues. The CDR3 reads CASRGTFGTVISYTF. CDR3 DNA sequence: TGCGCCAGCAGAGGGACCTTCGGCACCGTTATCAGCTACACCTTC. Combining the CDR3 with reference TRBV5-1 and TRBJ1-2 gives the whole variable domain KAGVTQTPRYLIKTRGQQVTLSCSPISGHRSVSWYQQTPGQGLQFLFEYFSETQRNKGNFPGRFSGRQFSNSRSEMNVSTLELGDSALYLCASRGTFGTVISYTFGSGTRLTVV.

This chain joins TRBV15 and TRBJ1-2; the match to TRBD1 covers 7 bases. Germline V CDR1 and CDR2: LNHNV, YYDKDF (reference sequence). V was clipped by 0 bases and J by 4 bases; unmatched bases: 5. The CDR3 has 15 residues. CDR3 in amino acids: CATSRDSTGPYGYTF. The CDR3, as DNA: TGTGCCACCAGCAGAGATTCGACAGGGCCCTATGGCTACACCTTC.

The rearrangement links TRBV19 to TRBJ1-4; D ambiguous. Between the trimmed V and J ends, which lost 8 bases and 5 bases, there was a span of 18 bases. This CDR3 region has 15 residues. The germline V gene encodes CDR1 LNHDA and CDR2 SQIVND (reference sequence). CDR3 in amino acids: CASLSPGDINEKLFF. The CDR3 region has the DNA TGTGCCAGTTTGAGCCCGGGTGATATAAATGAAAAACTGTTTTTT.

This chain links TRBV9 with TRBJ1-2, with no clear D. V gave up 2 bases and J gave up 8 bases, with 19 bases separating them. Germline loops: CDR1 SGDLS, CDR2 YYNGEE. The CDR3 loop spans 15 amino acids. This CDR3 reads CASSVEPGAREGYTF. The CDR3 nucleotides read TGTGCCAGCAGCGTCGAGCCGGGAGCCCGTGAAGGCTACACCTTC.

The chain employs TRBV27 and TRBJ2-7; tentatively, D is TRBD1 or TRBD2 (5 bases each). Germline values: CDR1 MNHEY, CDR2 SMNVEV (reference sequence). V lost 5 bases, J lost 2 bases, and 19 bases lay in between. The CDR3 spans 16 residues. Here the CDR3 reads CASSPTWDGTPYEQYF. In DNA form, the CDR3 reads TGTGCCAGCAGTCCCACGTGGGATGGGACGCCCTACGAGCAGTACTTC.